This T cell receptor (beta chain) was profiled in a study of T cell changes during pregnancy in multiple sclerosis. Some clones are missing from TCRdb's copy, which holds only in-frame ones; the method was immunoSEQ multiplex PCR. The table includes roughly 72,000 clones, roughly 94% detected once. Germline CDR1 ENHRY, CDR2 SYGVKD. This CDR3 comprises 15 residues. V shed 2 bases, J shed 5 bases, and the junction held 8 bases outside the gene matches. The V call is TRBV10-3, the J call TRBJ2-5; 7 bases align to TRBD2. The sequence was obtained from a female donor with multiple sclerosis, enrolled in a pregnancy study. The material sequenced was CD4+ T cells from peripheral blood mononuclear cells, taken after pregnancy. DNA of the CDR3: TGTGCCATCAGTGAGGGGAGGGTGTTATCGGAGACCCAGTACTTC. It yields the protein CAISEGRVLSETQYF.